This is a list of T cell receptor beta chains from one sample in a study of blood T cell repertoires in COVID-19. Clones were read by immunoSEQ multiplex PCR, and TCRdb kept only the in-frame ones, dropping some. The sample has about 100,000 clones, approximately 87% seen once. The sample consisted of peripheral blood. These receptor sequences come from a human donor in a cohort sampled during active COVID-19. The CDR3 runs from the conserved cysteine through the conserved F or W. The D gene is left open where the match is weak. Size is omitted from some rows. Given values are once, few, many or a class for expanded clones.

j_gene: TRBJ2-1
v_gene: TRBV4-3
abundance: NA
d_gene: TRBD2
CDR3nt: TGCGCCAGCAGCCAACGGACTAGCGGGTCGTACAATGAGCAGTTCTTC
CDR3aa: CASSQRTSGSYNEQFF

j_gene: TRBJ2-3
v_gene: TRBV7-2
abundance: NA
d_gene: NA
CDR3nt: TGTGCCAGCAGCTTTCCGTCAGAGGTAGCATCGCAGTATTTT
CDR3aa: CASSFPSEVASQYF

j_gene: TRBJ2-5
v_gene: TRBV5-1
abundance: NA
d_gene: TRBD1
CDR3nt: TGCGCCAGCAGCCGAAACTCTGCGGGACAGGGTGTTGGGCCGCTTCAGACCCAGTACTTC
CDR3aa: CASSRNSAGQGVGPLQTQYF

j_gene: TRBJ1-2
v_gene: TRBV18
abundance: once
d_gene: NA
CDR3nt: TGTGCCAGCTCACCACCAGGGAGGGGCGACTATGGCTACACCTTC
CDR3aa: CASSPPGRGDYGYTF

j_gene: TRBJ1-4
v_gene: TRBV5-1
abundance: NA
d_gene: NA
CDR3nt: TGCGCCAGCAGCCCAGGGAATGAAAAACTGTTTTTT
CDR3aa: CASSPGNEKLFF

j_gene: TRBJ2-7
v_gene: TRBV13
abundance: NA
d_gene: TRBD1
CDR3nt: TGTGCCAGCAGCCGTGGGACAGGGGGGCGGCCCATATACGAGCAGTACTTC
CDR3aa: CASSRGTGGRPIYEQYF

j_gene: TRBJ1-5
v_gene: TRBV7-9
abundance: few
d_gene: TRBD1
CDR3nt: TGTGCCGGACAGGTCGGCGGCAATCAGCCCCAGCATTTT
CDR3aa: CAGQVGGNQPQHF

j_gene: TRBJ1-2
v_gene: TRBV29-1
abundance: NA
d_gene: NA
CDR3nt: TGCAGCGGGTGGGTTCCGGGAGACTATGGCTACACCTTC
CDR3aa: CSGWVPGDYGYTF

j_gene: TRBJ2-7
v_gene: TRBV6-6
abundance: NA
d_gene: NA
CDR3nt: TGTGCCAGCAGGGAACCGGGACACGGAATATGGGAGCAGTACTTC
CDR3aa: CASREPGHGIWEQYF

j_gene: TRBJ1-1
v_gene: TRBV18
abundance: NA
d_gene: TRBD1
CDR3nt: TGTGCCAGCTCACCGACACTGACAGGGTCAGTGAACACTGAAGCTTTCTTT
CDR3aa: CASSPTLTGSVNTEAFF

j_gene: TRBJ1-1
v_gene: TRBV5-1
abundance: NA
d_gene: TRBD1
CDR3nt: TGCGCCAGCAGCTTACCGGGACAGGGGGTAGCGGAAGCTTTCTTT
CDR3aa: CASSLPGQGVAEAFF

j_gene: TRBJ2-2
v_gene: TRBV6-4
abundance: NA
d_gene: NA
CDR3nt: TGTGCCAGCAGTGGCACCCCGGGTACCGGGGAGCTGTTTTTT
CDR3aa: CASSGTPGTGELFF

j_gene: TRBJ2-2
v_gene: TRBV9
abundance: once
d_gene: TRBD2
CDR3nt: TGTGCCAGCAGCGTAGAGAGGGGAGGGACTAGCGGGAGGATCGCGAACACCGGGGAGCTGTTTTTT
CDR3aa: CASSVERGGTSGRIANTGELFF

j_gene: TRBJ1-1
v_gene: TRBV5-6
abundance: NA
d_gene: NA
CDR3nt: TGTGCCAGCAACGAACGTGGGGGGGCCAGCCTAAGAGCTTTCTTT
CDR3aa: CASNERGGASLRAFF

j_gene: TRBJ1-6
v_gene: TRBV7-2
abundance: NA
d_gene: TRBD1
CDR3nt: TGTGCCAGCAGCCAGTGGGGTGGCGGGACAGACAATTCACCCCTCCACTTT
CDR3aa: CASSQWGGGTDNSPLHF

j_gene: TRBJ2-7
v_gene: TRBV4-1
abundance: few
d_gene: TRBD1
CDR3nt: TGCGCCAGCAGCTCGGACAGGGGGCATAACCCCTACGAGCAGTACTTC
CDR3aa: CASSSDRGHNPYEQYF

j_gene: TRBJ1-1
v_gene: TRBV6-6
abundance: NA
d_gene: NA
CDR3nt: TGTGCCAGCAGTTCATATGACAGAAAAGCTTTCTTT
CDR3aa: CASSSYDRKAFF

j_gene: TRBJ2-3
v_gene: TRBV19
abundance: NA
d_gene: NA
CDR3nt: TGTGCCAGTAGTTCCTCGGGACAACTCGCCGGAGATACGCAGTATTTT
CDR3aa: CASSSSGQLAGDTQYF

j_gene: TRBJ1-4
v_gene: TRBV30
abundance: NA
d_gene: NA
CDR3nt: TGTGCCCAGGATGAAGGCAGGGGTAATGAAAAACTGTTTTTT
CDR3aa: CAQDEGRGNEKLFF

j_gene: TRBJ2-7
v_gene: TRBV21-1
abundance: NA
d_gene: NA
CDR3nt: TGTGCCAGCAGCAAAGAAGGTAGCGGGGGGAGTGAGCAGTACTTC
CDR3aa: CASSKEGSGGSEQYF

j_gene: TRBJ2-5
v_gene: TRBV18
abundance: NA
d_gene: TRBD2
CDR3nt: TGTGCCAGCTCACCACCGAGAGCTAGCGGGCCCCCTCAAGAGACCCAGTACTTC
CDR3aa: CASSPPRASGPPQETQYF

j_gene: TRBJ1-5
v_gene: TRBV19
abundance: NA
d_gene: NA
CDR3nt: TGTGCCAGTAGTAGCAGGGGTCGGGGTCAGCCCCAGCATTTT
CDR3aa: CASSSRGRGQPQHF